A selection of T cell receptor beta chains follows, all from one sample in a study of memory CD4+ T cells and cytomegalovirus serostatus. Generated by immunoSEQ multiplex PCR, the TCRdb table keeps only in-frame clones and is missing some. The profile shows 25,000 to 30,000 clones, around 75% of them singletons. Specimen: memory CD4+ T cells from blood. These receptors came from an adult in good health and CMV-seronegative. The CDR3 runs from the conserved cysteine through the conserved F or W. Fields, in order: clone size, V gene, D gene, J gene, CDR3 protein, CDR3 DNA. The D gene is left open where the match is weak. The size field is filled for only some rows; it gives once, few, many or a size class.

size: NA
V: TRBV9
D: NA
J: TRBJ1-2
CDR3: CASSREGGLANYGYTF
DNA: TGTGCCAGCAGCCGGGAGGGGGGGTTAGCTAACTATGGCTACACCTTC

size: NA
V: TRBV7-2
D: TRBD1
J: TRBJ1-2
CDR3: CASSLAGTASGYTF
DNA: TGTGCCAGCAGCTTAGCGGGGACAGCATCCGGCTACACCTTC

size: NA
V: TRBV13
D: TRBD1
J: TRBJ2-5
CDR3: CASSFQGTGGETQYF
DNA: TGTGCCAGCAGCTTTCAGGGGACAGGCGGGGAGACCCAGTACTTC

size: NA
V: TRBV4-3
D: NA
J: TRBJ2-2
CDR3: CASSQVAGANTGELFF
DNA: TGCGCCAGCAGCCAAGTTGCGGGGGCCAACACCGGGGAGCTGTTTTTT

size: NA
V: TRBV2
D: NA
J: TRBJ2-5
CDR3: CASSGEGGTETQYF
DNA: TGTGCCAGCAGTGGGGAGGGGGGGACGGAGACCCAGTACTTC

size: NA
V: TRBV5-1
D: TRBD1
J: TRBJ1-2
CDR3: CASSPSVSGQGNYGYTF
DNA: TGCGCCAGCAGCCCCTCCGTGTCTGGACAGGGGAACTATGGCTACACCTTC

size: NA
V: TRBV6-6
D: TRBD1
J: TRBJ1-5
CDR3: CASSSTGGDQPQHF
DNA: TGTGCCAGCAGCTCGACAGGGGGCGATCAGCCCCAGCATTTT

size: NA
V: TRBV9
D: NA
J: TRBJ1-2
CDR3: CASNVGPGSNYGYTF
DNA: TGTGCCAGCAACGTGGGGCCAGGGTCTAACTATGGCTACACCTTC

size: NA
V: TRBV2
D: TRBD1
J: TRBJ1-2
CDR3: CASSRSDRVGYGYTF
DNA: TGTGCCAGCAGTCGGTCGGACAGGGTGGGATATGGCTACACCTTC

size: NA
V: TRBV27
D: NA
J: TRBJ1-5
CDR3: CASSLGGLWNQPQHF
DNA: TGTGCCAGCAGTTTAGGGGGTCTATGGAATCAGCCCCAGCATTTT

size: NA
V: TRBV7-7
D: TRBD2
J: TRBJ2-5
CDR3: CASSQRTSLAETQYF
DNA: TGTGCTAGCAGCCAACGGACTAGCTTGGCAGAGACCCAGTACTTC

size: few
V: TRBV2
D: NA
J: TRBJ1-6
CDR3: CASSSDRPSNSPLHF
DNA: TGTGCCAGCAGTAGTGACAGACCCTCTAATTCACCCCTCCACTTT

size: NA
V: TRBV11-3
D: TRBD1
J: TRBJ2-1
CDR3: CASSLRQGRVNEQFF
DNA: TGTGCCAGCAGCTTAAGACAGGGCAGGGTCAATGAGCAGTTCTTC

size: NA
V: TRBV12-2
D: NA
J: TRBJ2-7
CDR3: CASRLEAGGPYEQYF
DNA: TGTGCAAGTCGCTTAGAAGCGGGGGGCCCCTACGAGCAGTACTTC

size: NA
V: TRBV6-5
D: TRBD1
J: TRBJ1-3
CDR3: CARDRARDTIYF
DNA: TGTGCCAGGGACAGGGCACGGGACACCATATATTTT

size: few
V: TRBV10-1
D: NA
J: TRBJ2-1
CDR3: CASSDRGPRHEQFF
DNA: TGCGCCAGCAGTGACCGGGGCCCGCGACATGAGCAGTTCTTC

size: few
V: TRBV19
D: NA
J: TRBJ1-2
CDR3: CATPTGSGGYTF
DNA: TGTGCCACTCCTACAGGGTCCGGTGGCTACACCTTC

size: NA
V: TRBV9
D: TRBD2
J: TRBJ2-1
CDR3: CASSVELAGIEQFF
DNA: TGTGCCAGCAGCGTAGAACTAGCGGGCATTGAGCAGTTCTTC

size: NA
V: TRBV9
D: NA
J: TRBJ1-2
CDR3: CASSVGWGDYGYTF
DNA: TGTGCCAGCAGCGTAGGCTGGGGGGACTATGGCTACACCTTC

size: NA
V: TRBV5-1
D: NA
J: TRBJ1-2
CDR3: CASSLDFGVGYTF
DNA: TGCGCCAGCAGCTTGGACTTCGGGGTTGGCTACACCTTC

size: NA
V: TRBV18
D: NA
J: TRBJ1-1
CDR3: CASSPWGPEAFF
DNA: TGTGCCAGCTCACCATGGGGTCCTGAAGCTTTCTTT

size: once
V: TRBV6-1
D: NA
J: TRBJ1-1
CDR3: CASSETPKHRDTEAFF
DNA: TGTGCCAGCAGTGAAACCCCCAAGCATAGGGACACTGAAGCTTTCTTT

size: NA
V: TRBV6-1
D: TRBD1
J: TRBJ2-5
CDR3: CASSGGGQGTETQYF
DNA: TGTGCCAGCAGCGGAGGGGGACAGGGTACAGAGACCCAGTACTTC

size: few
V: TRBV7-2
D: NA
J: TRBJ2-1
CDR3: CASSLFGPGNEQFF
DNA: TGTGCCAGCAGCCTTTTTGGGCCCGGGAATGAGCAGTTCTTC

size: NA
V: TRBV14
D: NA
J: TRBJ1-6
CDR3: CASSQDQGSYNSPLHF
DNA: TGTGCCAGCAGCCAAGATCAGGGCTCCTATAATTCACCCCTCCACTTT

size: NA
V: TRBV4-3
D: TRBD2
J: TRBJ2-3
CDR3: CASSQRAGGLSTDTQYF
DNA: TGCGCCAGCAGCCAAAGAGCGGGGGGGCTCTCCACAGATACGCAGTATTTT

size: NA
V: TRBV18
D: NA
J: TRBJ1-3
CDR3: CASSPPGRASSGNTIYF
DNA: TGTGCCAGCTCACCACCGGGAAGGGCAAGTTCTGGAAACACCATATATTTT

size: NA
V: TRBV29-1
D: TRBD1
J: TRBJ2-7
CDR3: CSVVPTGQYEQYF
DNA: TGCAGCGTTGTTCCGACAGGGCAATACGAGCAGTACTTC

size: NA
V: TRBV7-2
D: NA
J: TRBJ2-7
CDR3: CASSPLRLGEQYF
DNA: TGTGCCAGCAGCCCACTCCGTCTGGGCGAGCAGTACTTC

size: few
V: TRBV6-5
D: NA
J: TRBJ1-6
CDR3: CASSSGHYNSPLHF
DNA: TGTGCCAGCAGTTCGGGACATTATAATTCACCCCTCCACTTT